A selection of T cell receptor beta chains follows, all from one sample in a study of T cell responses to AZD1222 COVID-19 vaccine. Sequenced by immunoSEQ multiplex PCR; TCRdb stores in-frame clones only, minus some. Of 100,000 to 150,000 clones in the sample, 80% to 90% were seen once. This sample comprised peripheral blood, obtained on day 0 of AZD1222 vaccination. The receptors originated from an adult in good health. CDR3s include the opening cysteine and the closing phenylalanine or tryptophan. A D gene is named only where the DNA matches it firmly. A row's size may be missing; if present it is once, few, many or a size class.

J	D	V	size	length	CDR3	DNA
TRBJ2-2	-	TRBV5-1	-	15	CASSFTGSNTGELFF	TGCGCCAGCAGCTTTACAGGCTCGAACACCGGGGAGCTGTTTTTT
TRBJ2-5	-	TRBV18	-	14	CASSPQGRRETQYF	TGTGCCAGCTCACCGCAGGGGCGACGGGAGACCCAGTACTTC
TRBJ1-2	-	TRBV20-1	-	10	CSASLGGYTF	TGCAGTGCTTCCCTGGGCGGCTACACCTTC
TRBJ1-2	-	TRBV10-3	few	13	CAISSKGFYGYTF	TGTGCCATCTCCTCCAAGGGGTTCTATGGCTACACCTTC
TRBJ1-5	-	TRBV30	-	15	CAWSVTGGGNQPQHF	TGTGCCTGGAGTGTGACCGGAGGGGGCAATCAGCCCCAGCATTTT
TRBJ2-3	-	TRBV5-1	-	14	CASSRDGDTDTQYF	TGCGCCAGCAGCAGGGACGGAGACACAGATACGCAGTATTTT
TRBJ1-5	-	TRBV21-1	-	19	CASSKHPLRRGGSNQPQHF	TGTGCCAGCAGCAAACACCCGCTTCGGCGGGGGGGTAGCAATCAGCCCCAGCATTTT
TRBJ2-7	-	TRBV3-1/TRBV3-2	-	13	CASSQQFIGEQYF	TGTGCCAGCAGCCAACAATTTATAGGCGAGCAGTACTTC
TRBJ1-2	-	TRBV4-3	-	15	CASSQDTQGLVGYTF	TGCGCCAGCAGCCAAGATACCCAGGGATTGGTTGGCTACACCTTC
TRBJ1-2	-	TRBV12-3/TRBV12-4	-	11	CASSKGGGYTF	TGTGCCAGCAGCAAGGGGGGTGGCTACACCTTC
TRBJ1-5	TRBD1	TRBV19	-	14	CASNLQGASQPQHF	TGTGCCAGTAATCTACAGGGGGCGAGCCAGCCCCAGCATTTT